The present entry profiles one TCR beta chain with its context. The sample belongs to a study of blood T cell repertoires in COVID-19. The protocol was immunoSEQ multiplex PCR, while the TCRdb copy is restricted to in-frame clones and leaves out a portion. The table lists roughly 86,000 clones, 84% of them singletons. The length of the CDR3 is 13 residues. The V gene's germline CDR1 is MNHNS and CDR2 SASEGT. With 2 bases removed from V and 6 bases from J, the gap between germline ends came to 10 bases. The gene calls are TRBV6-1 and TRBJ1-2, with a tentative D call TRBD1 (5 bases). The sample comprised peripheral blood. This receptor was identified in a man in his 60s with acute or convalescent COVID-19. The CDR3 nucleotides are TGTGCCAGCAGTGAACCCCGGGGGAATGGCTACACCTTC. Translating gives CASSEPRGNGYTF.